The next 29 T cell receptor beta chains were all read from a single sample in a study of T cells in Graves' hyperthyroidism and ophthalmopathy. RNA transcripts provided the source from which TCR beta CDR3 regions were amplified. The HTBI primer set served for first-round RT-PCR of the TCR CDR3. In TCRdb, the multiplex PCR reads were re-called with MiXCR into one record per CDR3 protein. The table includes approximately 690,000 distinct CDR3 sequences, about 14% detected once. Source material: blood. These TCRs come from a woman between 45 and 65 years old with Graves' ophthalmopathy.

The rearrangement uses TRBV3-1 and TRBJ2-7; D might be TRBD1 (5 bases). This CDR3 has 15 amino acids. Trimming took off 0 bases at V and 2 bases at J, with 11 bases between the two ends. The germline gives CDR1 LGHDT, CDR2 YNNKEL (reference sequence). CDR3 bases: TGTGCCAGCAGCCAAGAGACAGTAACACCCTACGAGCAGTACTTC. Translating gives CASSQETVTPYEQYF.

This clonotype appeared many times. V gene TRBV28 combines with J gene TRBJ2-7; D unresolved. Trimming shortened V by 5 bases and J by 0 bases, and 8 bases separated the two germline ends. This CDR3 has 13 amino acids. Germline V gene data show CDR1 as MDHEN and CDR2 as SYDVKM. The CDR3 is CASSASLSYEQYF. In nucleotides, the CDR3 is TGTGCCAGCAGTGCCTCGCTCTCCTACGAGCAGTACTTC.

On this clonotype itself: It may be a read error: a sequence one base away is much more abundant. V is TRBV6-1 and J is TRBJ2-1; 9 bases match TRBD2. Trimming removed 7 bases from V and 5 bases from J; junction bases left unmatched: 12. Germline CDR1 reads MNHNS; CDR2 reads SASEGT. This CDR3 has 16 amino acids. CDR3 sequence (DNA): TGTGCCAGCACCACCGGTGGCGGGAGGGCGGACAATGAGCAGTTCTTC. This codes for CASTTGGGRADNEQFF.

Many counts were recorded for this clonotype. The rearrangement joins TRBV6-1 to TRBJ2-7; 8 nucleotides align to TRBD1. This CDR3 spans 14 amino acids. The V and J ends lost 5 bases and 2 bases, in that order; junction bases with no gene match: 5. Germline assignment: CDR1 MNHNS and CDR2 SASEGT. This CDR3 reads CASSYQTGAYEQYF. The CDR3 DNA reads TGTGCCAGCAGTTATCAGACAGGGGCCTACGAGCAGTACTTC.

This clonotype was seen a single time. The genes are TRBV25-1 and TRBJ2-1, with TRBD2 matching over 14 bases. Unmatched junction bases numbered 8, after V lost 6 bases and J lost 10 bases. This CDR3 spans 15 amino acids. Per the germline V gene, CDR1 is MGHDK and CDR2 is SYGVNS. In DNA, the CDR3 is TGTGCCAGCAGCCCCCTGGGACTAGCGGGAGCGGAGCAGTTCTTC. Translating it yields CASSPLGLAGAEQFF.

Many counts were recorded for this clonotype. The rearrangement uses TRBV5-6 and TRBJ2-7; 10 bases are shared with TRBD1. J lost 2 bases, V lost 3 bases, and 8 bases had no gene match. The CDR3 spans 16 residues. Germline V CDR1 and CDR2: SGHDT, YYEEEE. CDR3 residues: CASSSEPGQGTYEQYF. In DNA form, the CDR3 reads TGTGCCAGCAGCTCCGAGCCGGGACAGGGGACCTACGAGCAGTACTTC.

This clonotype was seen ten or more times. The V call is TRBV20-1, the J call TRBJ1-2; 9 bases agree with TRBD1. V gave up 6 bases and J gave up 2 bases; unmatched junction bases: 10. This CDR3 has 15 amino acids. Germline V gene lookup returns CDR1 DFQATT and CDR2 SNEGSKA (reference sequence). CDR3 in amino acids: CSAGGQGKVNYGYTF. The CDR3 bases are TGCAGTGCAGGAGGACAGGGGAAGGTGAACTATGGCTACACCTTC.

Many counts were recorded for this clonotype. The chain has TRBV20-1 and TRBJ2-7; maybe TRBD2 (6 bases). Trimming cost V 3 bases and J 3 bases, with 12 bases left between them. Germline V gives CDR1 DFQATT, CDR2 SNEGSKA (reference sequence). CDR3 length: 13 residues. The CDR3 sequence is CSASGGTVYEQYF. As DNA, the CDR3 is TGCAGTGCTAGCGGCGGGACGGTCTACGAGCAGTACTTC.

This clonotype has at least ten counts. The rearrangement links TRBV2 to TRBJ2-7, with D perhaps TRBD1 (7 bases). This CDR3 is 13 amino acids long. V lost 11 bases, J lost 4 bases, and 18 bases lay in between. Germline V gene lookup returns CDR1 SNHLY and CDR2 FYNNEI. CDR3 protein: CAGGGDRDYEQYF. DNA for the CDR3: TGTGCCGGAGGCGGGGACAGAGATTACGAGCAGTACTTC.

This clonotype was recorded at least ten times. V is TRBV5-1 and J is TRBJ1-1; D gene ambiguous. The CDR3 has 14 residues. Trimming stripped 1 base from V and 0 bases from J, with 7 bases between. Germline V lookup: CDR1 SGHRS, CDR2 YFSETQ. CDR3 sequence: CASSLNRMNTEAFF. The CDR3, as DNA: TGCGCCAGCAGCTTGAATCGGATGAACACTGAAGCTTTCTTT.

In this sample, this clonotype turned up many times. The rearrangement links TRBV7-6 to TRBJ1-1; D uncertain. The germline V and J ends were trimmed by 1 base and 4 bases, with 16 bases remaining between them. The CDR3 totals 16 residues. The germline gives CDR1 SGHVS, CDR2 FNYEAQ. The CDR3 reads CASSLVQATISTEAFF. The CDR3 DNA reads as TGTGCCAGCAGCTTAGTCCAGGCAACAATCTCCACTGAAGCTTTCTTT.

This clonotype showed up just a few times. The chain has TRBV4-1 and TRBJ1-5; D gene unclear. CDR1 is MGHRA and CDR2 is YSYEKL in the germline V gene. The CDR3 loop spans 13 amino acids. V was clipped by 0 bases and J by 4 bases, with 4 bases between them. Here the CDR3 reads CASSQDENQPQHF. Here the CDR3 DNA reads TGCGCCAGCAGCCAAGATGAGAATCAGCCCCAGCATTTT.

This clonotype has only a few counts. The V and J genes are TRBV19 and TRBJ2-1; 7 bases agree with TRBD2. J gave up 7 bases and V 6 bases, and 9 bases lay outside the gene matches. CDR1 and CDR2 from the germline V gene are LNHDA and SQIVND (reference sequence). This CDR3 region has 14 residues. CDR3 loop: CASSTAGRGNEQFF. In nucleotides, the CDR3 is TGTGCCAGTAGCACAGCGGGGCGTGGGAATGAGCAGTTCTTC.

This clonotype was found many times. The CDR3 reads CASSLTLSEQYF. DNA of the CDR3: TGTGCCAGCAGTTTAACGCTCTCCGAGCAGTACTTC. The rearrangement links TRBV28 to TRBJ2-7; D is undetermined. Germline V lookup: CDR1 MDHEN, CDR2 SYDVKM. The CDR3 has 12 amino acids. The germline V and J ends were trimmed by 2 bases and 6 bases, with 8 bases remaining between them.

This clonotype was recorded many times. The rearrangement links TRBV12-3 or TRBV12-4 to TRBJ1-5, with unresolved D. CDR3 length equals 14 residues. V was pared by 3 bases and J by 3 bases, with 9 bases between. CDR3 amino acids: CASSFSASNQPQHF. CDR3 nucleotide sequence: TGTGCCAGCAGTTTCTCTGCCTCCAATCAGCCCCAGCATTTT.

In this sample, this clonotype turned up many times. The chain carries TRBV28 and TRBJ2-7; TRBD2 might be the D (6 bases). V gave up 1 base and J gave up 1 base, with 11 bases separating them. CDR1 and CDR2 (germline): MDHEN, SYDVKM. CDR3 size: 15 residues. The CDR3 region has the DNA TGTGCCAGCAGTTTATACTCGGGAGCGTCCTACGAGCAGTACTTC. Translating gives CASSLYSGASYEQYF.

As for this clonotype: A much larger clone lies one base from this, so it may be a read error. V and J are TRBV20-1 and TRBJ1-5; 7 nucleotides match TRBD1. This CDR3 region has 14 residues. Looked up from germline, CDR1 is DFQATT and CDR2 is SNEGSKA (reference sequence). The CDR3 coding sequence is TGCGGTGCCATATCAGGGGGGGGCAATCAGCCCCAGCATTTT. Amino acids: CGAISGGGNQPQHF.

This clonotype has ten or more counts. This chain links TRBV29-1 with TRBJ2-7; weak D call: TRBD1 (6 bases). Germline V gene sequence: CDR1 SQVTM, CDR2 ANQGSEA. Trimming pared 1 base from V and 1 base from J, leaving 11 bases between. The CDR3 loop spans 14 amino acids. In DNA form, the CDR3 reads TGCAGCGTTGAAGTACAGGGTTCGTCCTACGAGCAGTACTTC. Its protein product is CSVEVQGSSYEQYF.

This clonotype was observed many times. J is TRBJ2-2 and V is TRBV2, with D uncertain. The CDR3 is made up of 12 amino acids. Germline V gene data show CDR1 as SNHLY and CDR2 as FYNNEI. Trimming removed 6 bases at V and 5 bases at J, with 7 bases between. The CDR3 is CASRKRTGELFF. CDR3 coding DNA: TGTGCCAGCAGAAAAAGAACCGGGGAGCTGTTTTTT.

The rearrangement joins TRBV6-2 or TRBV6-3 to TRBJ2-7; no reliable D call. CDR3 length: 12 residues. Deletions cut 3 bases from V and 6 bases from J, with 9 bases between. Germline V CDR1 and CDR2: MNHEY, SVGEGT. CDR3 amino acids: CASSYGFLEQYF. CDR3 sequence (DNA): TGTGCCAGCAGTTATGGTTTTCTCGAGCAGTACTTC.

This clonotype was counted many times. The chain is built from TRBV7-2 and TRBJ2-1; 8 positions agree with TRBD1. V was pared by 7 bases and J by 9 bases, with 11 bases of the junction left unmatched. Germline loops: CDR1 SGHTA, CDR2 FQGNSA. The CDR3 covers 14 residues. The CDR3 nucleotides are TGTGCCAGCACCCAGACAGGGGTATATGTTGAGCAGTTCTTC. Its translation: CASTQTGVYVEQFF. Supplemented by reference TRBV7-2 and TRBJ2-1, the full variable domain reads GAGVSQSPSNKVTEKGKDVELRCDPISGHTALYWYRQSLGQGLEFLIYFQGNSAPDKSGLPSDRFSAERTGGSVSTLTIQRTQQEDSAVYLCASTQTGVYVEQFFGPGTRLTVL.

This clonotype showed up many times. The chain links TRBV12-5 to TRBJ2-5, with D perhaps TRBD2 (5 bases). The CDR3 covers 14 residues. CDR1 and CDR2 from the germline V gene are LGHNT and FRNRAP. V was trimmed by 6 bases and J by 5 bases, leaving 16 bases between them. CDR3 bases: TGTGCTAGTGGCTTTACTAGAGGTGGTGAGACCCAGTACTTC. Its protein product is CASGFTRGGETQYF.

Note on this clonotype: A much bigger clone sits one base away, suggesting this may be a read error. The chain couples TRBV20-1 to TRBJ2-1; 8 nucleotides line up with TRBD2. Germline V lookup: CDR1 DFQATT, CDR2 SNEGSKA (reference sequence). This CDR3 has 17 amino acids. The junction had 17 bases not matched to a gene; V was cut back by 3 bases and J by 7 bases. DNA for the CDR3: TGCAGTGCTAGTCTCTCAAAAACGGGAGGGCCCAGGAATGAGCAGTTCTTC. Its protein product is CSASLSKTGGPRNEQFF.

The table lists this clonotype with a count of one. The V call is TRBV4-1, the J call TRBJ2-2; D gene unclear. Germline-derived CDR1 and CDR2 are MGHRA and YSYEKL. V shed 1 base and J shed 2 bases, with 14 bases lying between them. CDR3 length equals 17 residues. In DNA form, the CDR3 reads TGCGCCAGCAGCCAAGCTGGAATGATGGACAACACCGGGGAGCTGTTTTTT. Its protein is CASSQAGMMDNTGELFF.

This clonotype has at least ten counts. V is TRBV20-1 and J is TRBJ2-5; either TRBD1 or TRBD2 may fit D (6 bases each). The V gene lost 0 bases and the J gene lost 5 bases, with 19 bases spanning the gap. The CDR3 spans 16 residues. Germline V CDR1 and CDR2: DFQATT, SNEGSKA (reference sequence). CDR3 in amino acids: CSARDLSRGPGETQYF. CDR3 DNA sequence: TGCAGTGCTAGAGACCTCTCACGGGGGCCGGGGGAGACCCAGTACTTC.

In its sample, this clonotype was seen many times. The CDR3 nucleotides read TGTGCCAGCAGCTTAGTATCGGGGGTTGATCAGCCCCAGCATTTT. Translated: CASSLVSGVDQPQHF. V is TRBV11-2 and J is TRBJ1-5, with a tentative D call TRBD1 (5 bases). CDR1 is SGHAT, CDR2 FQNNGV, per germline. Deletions cut 1 base from V and 5 bases from J, with 12 bases between. The CDR3 runs 15 residues. The full variable domain, completed using reference TRBV11-2 and TRBJ1-5, is EAGVAQSPRYKIIEKRQSVAFWCNPISGHATLYWYQQILGQGPKLLIQFQNNGVVDDSQLPKDRFSAERLKGVDSTLKIQPAKLEDSAVYLCASSLVSGVDQPQHFGDGTRLSIL.

The J gene is TRBJ2-7, the V gene TRBV6-1, with D possibly being TRBD1 (6 bases). Deletions cut 5 bases from V and 3 bases from J, with 11 bases between. This CDR3 has 13 residues. Germline V gene lookup returns CDR1 MNHNS and CDR2 SASEGT. CDR3 DNA: TGTGCCAGCAGTCGAGACAGGATCTACGAGCAGTACTTC. It yields the protein CASSRDRIYEQYF.

This clonotype has ten or more counts. V gene TRBV7-8 combines with J gene TRBJ2-7; 9 positions match TRBD1. CDR1 is SGHVS and CDR2 is FQNEAQ in the germline V gene. The ends lost 2 bases at V and 3 bases at J; junction bases unmatched: 8. The length of the CDR3 is 16 residues. CDR3 coding DNA: TGTGCCAGCAGCTTATTAAGCAGACAGGGGGGCTACGAGCAGTACTTC. Translating gives CASSLLSRQGGYEQYF. The full variable domain, its missing parts supplied by reference TRBV7-8 and TRBJ2-7, is GAGVSQSPRYKVAKRGQDVALRCDPISGHVSLFWYQQALGQGPEFLTYFQNEAQLDKSGLPSDRFFAERPEGSVSTLKIQRTQQEDSAVYLCASSLLSRQGGYEQYFGPGTRLTVT.

This clonotype appeared many times. This rearrangement joins TRBV9 to TRBJ2-7, with D possibly TRBD2 on 5 matching bases. The CDR3 has 14 residues. V lost 0 bases and J 2 bases, leaving 9 bases between the germline ends. Germline V gives CDR1 SGDLS, CDR2 YYNGEE. The CDR3 DNA is TGTGCCAGCAGCGTAGGTCAGCGGACCTACGAGCAGTACTTC. This sequence encodes CASSVGQRTYEQYF.